The TCR beta chain described here comes from a study of control samples from healthy donors and cancer patients. V gave up 2 bases and J gave up 4 bases; unmatched junction bases: 12. The germline gives CDR1 LGHNA, CDR2 YNFKEQ. The CDR3 contains 17 residues. Repertoires were generated with immunoSEQ multiplex PCR, while TCRdb's copy carries only in-frame clones and drops some. The data contain about 120,000 clones, about nine tenths of them singletons. Specimen: blood. V and J are TRBV4-2 and TRBJ2-7; 9 nucleotides agree with TRBD2. This clonotype originated in a man aged 35 to 55 in good health. The CDR3 sequence is CASSQPRAGGAGYEQYF. Written as DNA, the CDR3 is TGTGCCAGCAGCCAACCCCGGGCGGGGGGGGCTGGATACGAGCAGTACTTC.